These T cell receptor beta chains were read from a single sample in a study of cytomegalovirus exposure and HLA in healthy donors. Profiling relied on immunoSEQ multiplex PCR, and the TCRdb table lists in-frame clones only, not all of them. The data show about 34,000 clones, approximately 67% seen once. The sequenced material came from PBMCs. The receptors here all came from a man aged 40-49 years in good health and CMV-seropositive. The CDR3 runs from the conserved cysteine through the conserved F or W. D genes are given only for firm matches. A row's size may be missing; if present it is once, few, many or a size class.

TRBJ1-1	-	TRBV19	-	TGTGCCAGTAGTGAGGACAGTAAAGCTTTCTTT	CASSEDSKAFF
TRBJ2-5	-	TRBV7-3	TRBD1	TGTGCCAGCAGCCCGACAGGGCAAGAGACCCAGTACTTC	CASSPTGQETQYF
TRBJ1-1	-	TRBV9	-	TGTGCCAGCAGCCTGGGGGCGGTGAACACTGAAGCTTTCTTT	CASSLGAVNTEAFF
TRBJ1-1	-	TRBV7-9	TRBD1	TGTGCCAGCAGCTTGCTGACAGGGAATGAAGCTTTCTTT	CASSLLTGNEAFF
TRBJ2-5	-	TRBV11-3	TRBD2	TGTGCCAGCAGCCCTGGGACTAGCGGGGGCCAAGAGACCCAGTACTTC	CASSPGTSGGQETQYF
TRBJ1-3	-	TRBV21-1	-	TGTGCCAGCAGCACCGGGGTTGCTGGAAACACCATATATTTT	CASSTGVAGNTIYF
TRBJ1-2	-	TRBV19	-	TGTGCCAGTAGTAACGGACTTAACTATGGCTACACCTTC	CASSNGLNYGYTF
TRBJ2-7	-	TRBV25-1	TRBD2	TGTGCCAGCAGTGGTAGGAGCGGGGGGAGGTACGAGCAGTACTTC	CASSGRSGGRYEQYF
TRBJ1-1	-	TRBV28	-	TGTGCCAGCAGTTCAACTGCTATGAACACTGAAGCTTTCTTT	CASSSTAMNTEAFF
TRBJ2-2	-	TRBV19	TRBD2	TGTGCCAGTAGTATAACTAGCGGGAGCACCGGGGAGCTGTTTTTT	CASSITSGSTGELFF
TRBJ2-7	few	TRBV6-5	-	TGTGCCAGCAGTTACAGGGGGACCTACGAGCAGTACTTC	CASSYRGTYEQYF
TRBJ2-2	-	TRBV27	-	TGTGCCAGCAGCTTACCTGGGCGCGGGGAGCTGTTTTTT	CASSLPGRGELFF
TRBJ2-4	-	TRBV6-7	-	TGTGCCAGCAGTTACCCAAGGGGGATCCACCCCAAAAACATTCAGTACTTC	CASSYPRGIHPKNIQYF
TRBJ1-1	-	TRBV2	-	TGTGCCAGCACCCTAGAGCGGGGCGCTGAAGCTTTCTTT	CASTLERGAEAFF
TRBJ1-2	-	TRBV18	-	TGTGCCAGCTCACCAAAAGAGATAGTCTATGGCTACACCTTC	CASSPKEIVYGYTF
TRBJ2-3	-	TRBV21-1	-	TGTGCCAGCAGCAAGGGACCGGGACAGGACCGGGACCACGGGATTAGGGATACGCAGTATTTT	CASSKGPGQDRDHGIRDTQYF
TRBJ2-2	-	TRBV2	TRBD2	TGTGCCAGCAGTGACCGACTAGCGAACGGGGAGCTGTTTTTT	CASSDRLANGELFF
TRBJ2-7	-	TRBV7-2	-	TGTGCCAGCAGCGCTAGCCCCCTTACGACAAGAACCTACGAGCAGTACTTC	CASSASPLTTRTYEQYF
TRBJ2-6	-	TRBV11-3	-	TGTGCCAGCAGCCATGGGGCCAACGTCCTGACTTTC	CASSHGANVLTF
TRBJ1-1	-	TRBV25-1	-	TGTGCCAGCACTGGCCAGGGGAGGAACACTGAAGCTTTCTTT	CASTGQGRNTEAFF
TRBJ2-7	-	TRBV6-5	-	TGTGCCAGCAGTTACTCGGAGGGAGTCCATGCCTACGAGCAGTACTTC	CASSYSEGVHAYEQYF
TRBJ1-5	-	TRBV5-4	TRBD1	TGTGCCAGCAGCCCGGACAGGGGAGACCAGCCCCAGCATTTT	CASSPDRGDQPQHF
TRBJ2-2	-	TRBV6-1	-	TGTGCCAGCAGTGAACATGGAGAGGCGGCGAACACCGGGGAGCTGTTTTTT	CASSEHGEAANTGELFF
TRBJ1-4	-	TRBV5-1	TRBD1	TGCGCCAGCAGCTCGGGACAGCTAAATGAAAAACTGTTTTTT	CASSSGQLNEKLFF
TRBJ2-5	-	TRBV27	-	TGTGCCAGCAGTCCGGCAGGGGTTGGAGAGACCCAGTACTTC	CASSPAGVGETQYF
TRBJ1-4	-	TRBV7-2	TRBD1	TGTGCCAGCTCTTGGGACAGGGGGTTTGGTGAAAAACTGTTTTTT	CASSWDRGFGEKLFF
TRBJ1-1	-	TRBV7-3	TRBD1	TGTGCCAGCAGCTTTGACAGGGACACTGAAGCTTTCTTT	CASSFDRDTEAFF
TRBJ2-7	-	TRBV29-1	TRBD1	TGCAGCGTGCAGCCGAATGACAGGGGCTTTAGCGAGCAGTACTTC	CSVQPNDRGFSEQYF
TRBJ1-1	-	TRBV7-3	-	TGTGCCAGCAGCTTAACCCTTATCGGGAACACTGAAGCTTTCTTT	CASSLTLIGNTEAFF
TRBJ2-7	-	TRBV19	TRBD2	TGTGCCAGTAGTACACTAGCGGGGGGAACCTACGAGCAGTACTTC	CASSTLAGGTYEQYF